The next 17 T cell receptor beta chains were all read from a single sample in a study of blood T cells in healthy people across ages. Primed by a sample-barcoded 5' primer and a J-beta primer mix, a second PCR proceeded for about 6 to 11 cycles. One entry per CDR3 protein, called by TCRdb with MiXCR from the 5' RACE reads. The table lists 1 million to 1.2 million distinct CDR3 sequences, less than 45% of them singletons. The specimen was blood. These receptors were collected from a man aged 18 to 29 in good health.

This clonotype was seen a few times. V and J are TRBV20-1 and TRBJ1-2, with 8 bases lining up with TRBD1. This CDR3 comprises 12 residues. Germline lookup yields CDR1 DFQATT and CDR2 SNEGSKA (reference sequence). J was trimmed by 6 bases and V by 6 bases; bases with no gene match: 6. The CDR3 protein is CSANRGGDGYTF. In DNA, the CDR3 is TGCAGTGCCAACAGGGGGGGTGATGGCTACACCTTC.

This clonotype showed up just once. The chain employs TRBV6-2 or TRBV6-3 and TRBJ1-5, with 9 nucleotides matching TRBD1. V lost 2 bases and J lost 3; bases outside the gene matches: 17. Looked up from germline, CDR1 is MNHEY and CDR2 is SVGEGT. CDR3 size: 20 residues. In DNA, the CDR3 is TGTGCCAGCAGTTACGGAGTGGCGGGGACAGGGCTTATAGACAATCAGCCCCAGCATTTT. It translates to CASSYGVAGTGLIDNQPQHF.

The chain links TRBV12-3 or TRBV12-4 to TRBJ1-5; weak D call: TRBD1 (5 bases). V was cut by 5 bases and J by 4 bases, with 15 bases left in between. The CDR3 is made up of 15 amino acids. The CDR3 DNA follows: TGTGCCAGCAGTCTTTCGTGGGGCCCTAATCAGCCCCAGCATTTT. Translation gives CASSLSWGPNQPQHF.

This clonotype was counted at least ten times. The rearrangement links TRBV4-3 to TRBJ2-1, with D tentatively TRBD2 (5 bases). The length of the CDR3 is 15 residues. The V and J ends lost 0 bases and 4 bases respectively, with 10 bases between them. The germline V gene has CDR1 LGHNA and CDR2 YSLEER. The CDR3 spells CASSQDRGVYNEQFF. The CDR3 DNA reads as TGCGCCAGCAGCCAAGATCGGGGAGTGTACAATGAGCAGTTCTTC.

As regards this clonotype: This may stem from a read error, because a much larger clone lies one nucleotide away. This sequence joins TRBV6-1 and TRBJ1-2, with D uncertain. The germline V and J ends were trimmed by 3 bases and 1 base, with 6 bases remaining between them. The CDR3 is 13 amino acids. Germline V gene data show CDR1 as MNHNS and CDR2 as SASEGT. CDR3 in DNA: TGTGCCAGCAGTGAGGAATTTAACTATGGCTACACCTTC. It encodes CASSEEFNYGYTF.

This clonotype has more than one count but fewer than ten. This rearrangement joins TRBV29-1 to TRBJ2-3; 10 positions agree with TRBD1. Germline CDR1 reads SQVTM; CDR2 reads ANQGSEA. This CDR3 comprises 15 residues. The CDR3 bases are TGCAGTGCAGCTACCGGGACAGGGGAATCAGATACGCAGTATTTT. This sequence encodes CSAATGTGESDTQYF.

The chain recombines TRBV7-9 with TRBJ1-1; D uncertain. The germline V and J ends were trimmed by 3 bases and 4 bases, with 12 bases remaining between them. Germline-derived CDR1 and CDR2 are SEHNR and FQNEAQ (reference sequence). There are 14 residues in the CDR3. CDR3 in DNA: TGTGCCAGCAGCTTGACGTCACAGCCCACTGAAGCTTTCTTT. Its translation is CASSLTSQPTEAFF.

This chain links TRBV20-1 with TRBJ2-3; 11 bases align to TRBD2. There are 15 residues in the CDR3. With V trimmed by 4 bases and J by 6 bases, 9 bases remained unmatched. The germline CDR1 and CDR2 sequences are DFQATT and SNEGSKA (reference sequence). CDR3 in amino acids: CSAKKIAGGRDTQYF. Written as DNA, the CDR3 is TGCAGTGCTAAAAAGATAGCGGGGGGGCGGGATACGCAGTATTTT.

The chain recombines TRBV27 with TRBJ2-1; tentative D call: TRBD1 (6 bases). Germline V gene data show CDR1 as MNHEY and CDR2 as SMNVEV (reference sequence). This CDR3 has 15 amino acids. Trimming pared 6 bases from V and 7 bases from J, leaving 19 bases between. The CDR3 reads CASSSLGRRGNEQFF. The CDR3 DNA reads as TGTGCCAGCAGCTCCCTGGGGCGCAGGGGAAATGAGCAGTTCTTC.

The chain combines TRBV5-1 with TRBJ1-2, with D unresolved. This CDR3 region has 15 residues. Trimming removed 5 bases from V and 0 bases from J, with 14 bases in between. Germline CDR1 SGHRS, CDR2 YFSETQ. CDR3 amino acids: CASRITPETNYGYTF. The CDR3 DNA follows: TGCGCCAGCAGAATCACCCCAGAGACTAACTATGGCTACACCTTC.

CDR3 nucleotide sequence: TGCAGTGCTGACCGGGCCTTCAATGAGCAGTACTTC. Amino acid sequence: CSADRAFNEQYF. This chain connects TRBV20-1 to TRBJ2-7; D not resolved. The CDR3 sequence is 12 residues long. Trimming removed 5 bases from V and 7 bases from J, with 15 bases in between. Germline lookup yields CDR1 DFQATT and CDR2 SNEGSKA (reference sequence).

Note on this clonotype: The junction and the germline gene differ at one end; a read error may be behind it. CDR3 nucleotides: TGCGCCAACAGCTTCCGACTAGCGGGGGACATTCTCACAGATACGCAGTATTTT. It encodes CANSFRLAGDILTDTQYF. This chain connects TRBV5-1 to TRBJ2-3, with 12 bases fitting TRBD2. This CDR3 is 18 amino acids long. CDR1 is SGHRS, CDR2 YFSETQ, per germline.

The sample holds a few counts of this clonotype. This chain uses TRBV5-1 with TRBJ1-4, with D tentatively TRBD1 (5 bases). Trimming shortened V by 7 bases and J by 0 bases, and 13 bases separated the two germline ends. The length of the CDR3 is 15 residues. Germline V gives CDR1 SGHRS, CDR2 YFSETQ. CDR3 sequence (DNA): TGCGCCAGCCGGGAGGGGATTGCAACTAATGAAAAACTGTTTTTT. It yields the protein CASREGIATNEKLFF.

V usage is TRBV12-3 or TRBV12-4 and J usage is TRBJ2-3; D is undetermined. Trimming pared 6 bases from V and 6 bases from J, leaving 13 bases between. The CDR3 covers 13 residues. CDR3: CASSRTMADTQYF. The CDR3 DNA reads TGTGCCAGCAGCCGGACCATGGCCGATACGCAGTATTTT.

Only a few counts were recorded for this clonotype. The CDR3: CASSLVAKNIQYF. DNA of the CDR3: TGTGCCAGCAGTTTGGTAGCCAAAAACATTCAGTACTTC. The V gene is TRBV12-3 or TRBV12-4, the J gene TRBJ2-4, with D hard to call. Trimming took off 3 bases at V and 0 bases at J, with 3 bases between the two ends. This CDR3 comprises 13 residues.

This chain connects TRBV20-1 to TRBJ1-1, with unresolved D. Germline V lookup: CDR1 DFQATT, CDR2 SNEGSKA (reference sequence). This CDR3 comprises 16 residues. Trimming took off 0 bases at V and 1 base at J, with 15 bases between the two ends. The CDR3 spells CSARDGRRPENTEAFF. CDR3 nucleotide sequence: TGCAGTGCTAGAGATGGACGACGGCCAGAGAACACTGAAGCTTTCTTT.

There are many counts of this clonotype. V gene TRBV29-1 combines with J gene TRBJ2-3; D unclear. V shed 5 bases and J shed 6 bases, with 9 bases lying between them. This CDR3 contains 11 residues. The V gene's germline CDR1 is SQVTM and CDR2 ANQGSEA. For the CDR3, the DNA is TGCAGCGTTCTAGTAAGGGATACGCAGTATTTT. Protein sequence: CSVLVRDTQYF.